The 16 T cell receptor beta chains below all came from one sample that was sequenced in a study of CD8 T cells in ankylosing spondylitis. TCRdb passed the 5' RACE reads through MiXCR, listing each CDR3 protein once. The sample has under 300,000 distinct CDR3 sequences, 7.5% to 9% seen once. Sequencing was carried out using blood, either unsorted or a sorted T cell fraction (not recorded which). These receptors all stem from a male donor with ankylosing spondylitis or in good health (not recorded which).

The chain recombines TRBV29-1 with TRBJ1-2; maybe TRBD1 (5 bases). CDR1 SQVTM and CDR2 ANQGSEA come from the germline V gene. V was shortened by 4 bases and J by 3 bases, with 9 bases between the two germline ends. This CDR3 spans 12 amino acids. CDR3 in amino acids: CSVGPGHYGYTF. The CDR3 DNA sequence: TGCAGCGTTGGTCCAGGGCACTATGGCTACACCTTC. Drawing the rest from reference TRBV29-1 and TRBJ1-2, the complete variable domain is SAVISQKPSRDICQRGTSLTIQCQVDSQVTMMFWYRQQPGQSLTLIATANQGSEATYESGFVIDKFPISRPNLTFSTLTVSNMSPEDSSIYLCSVGPGHYGYTFGSGTRLTVV.

This clonotype was counted between two and nine times. This chain connects TRBV6-1 to TRBJ1-4; 8 bases are a match to TRBD1. Unmatched junction bases numbered 12, after V lost 7 bases and J lost 8 bases. This CDR3 spans 15 amino acids. Germline-derived CDR1 and CDR2 are MNHNS and SASEGT. The CDR3 here is CASTRADRGSEKLFF. Written as DNA, the CDR3 is TGTGCCAGCACTCGGGCTGACAGGGGTAGCGAAAAACTGTTTTTT.

The chain is built from TRBV5-6 and TRBJ2-7; 7 positions agree with TRBD1. Germline V gene sequence: CDR1 SGHDT, CDR2 YYEEEE. The CDR3 spans 15 residues. Unmatched junction bases numbered 7, after V lost 4 bases and J lost 0 bases. The CDR3 region is CASSQGQRNSYEQYF. The CDR3 coding sequence is TGTGCCAGCAGCCAGGGACAGCGCAACTCCTACGAGCAGTACTTC. Full variable domain (outside the CDR3, taken from reference TRBV5-6 and TRBJ2-7): DAGVTQSPTHLIKTRGQQVTLRCSPKSGHDTVSWYQQALGQGPQFIFQYYEEEERQRGNFPDRFSGHQFPNYSSELNVNALLLGDSALYLCASSQGQRNSYEQYFGPGTRLTVT.

This clonotype was seen repeatedly, ten times or more. The chain combines TRBV20-1 with TRBJ1-5, with 8 bases lining up with TRBD1. V gave up 4 bases and J gave up 2 bases; unmatched junction bases: 4. Germline V gene lookup returns CDR1 DFQATT and CDR2 SNEGSKA (reference sequence). The CDR3 consists of 14 residues. The CDR3 DNA reads as TGCAGTGCTAAACCGGGACAGGGCAATCAGCCCCAGCATTTT. It yields the protein CSAKPGQGNQPQHF.

In its sample, this clonotype was seen many times. The chain carries TRBV7-2 and TRBJ2-5; D gene unclear. There are 13 residues in the CDR3. Germline V CDR1 and CDR2: SGHTA, FQGNSA. The V gene lost 4 bases and the J gene lost 4 bases, with 10 bases spanning the gap. The CDR3: CASSYSTRETQYF. The CDR3 nucleotides are TGTGCCAGCAGCTACTCGACTCGAGAGACCCAGTACTTC.

This clonotype was observed many times. The V and J genes are TRBV11-1 and TRBJ2-1; TRBD2 matches 8 bases. Unmatched junction bases numbered 15, after V lost 5 bases and J lost 0 bases. The CDR3 is 19 residues long. The germline gives CDR1 SGHAT, CDR2 FQDESV (reference sequence). For the CDR3, the DNA is TGTGCCAGCAGCACCACGACTAGCGCACAACTCAGCTCCTACAATGAGCAGTTCTTC. Its protein is CASSTTTSAQLSSYNEQFF. The whole variable domain, filled in from reference TRBV11-1 and TRBJ2-1, reads EAEVAQSPRYKITEKSQAVAFWCDPISGHATLYWYRQILGQGPELLVQFQDESVVDDSQLPKDRFSAERLKGVDSTLKIQPAELGDSAMYLCASSTTTSAQLSSYNEQFFGPGTRLTVL.

This clonotype was recorded at least ten times. V and J are TRBV11-2 and TRBJ2-5, with 7 bases fitting TRBD2. This CDR3 region has 15 residues. CDR1 and CDR2 from the germline V gene are SGHAT and FQNNGV. Trimming cost V 4 bases and J 2 bases; bases outside gene matches: 7. Here the CDR3 reads CASSSGSGRQETQYF. CDR3 bases: TGTGCCAGCAGCTCAGGTAGCGGGCGTCAAGAGACCCAGTACTTC.

This clonotype has ten or more counts. The rearrangement uses TRBV7-8 and TRBJ1-5; 7 bases line up with TRBD1. The CDR3 totals 15 residues. Germline CDR1 SGHVS, CDR2 FQNEAQ. V shed 3 bases and J 5 bases; nucleotides not matched to a gene: 7. CDR3 region: CASSLSTGKDQPQHF. The DNA of the CDR3 is TGTGCCAGCAGCTTGTCGACAGGGAAAGATCAGCCCCAGCATTTT.

In this sample, this clonotype turned up many times. The genes are TRBV5-1 and TRBJ2-2, with D unresolved. This CDR3 contains 15 residues. Germline-derived CDR1 and CDR2 are SGHRS and YFSETQ. The ends were cut back, 2 bases at V and 0 bases at J, with 8 bases in the middle. CDR3 nucleotide sequence: TGCGCCAGCAGCTTATGGTGGGCGAACACCGGGGAGCTGTTTTTT. Translating it yields CASSLWWANTGELFF.

This clonotype was observed a few times. The CDR3 region has the DNA TGCAGTGCTAGTCCCCATCGGGCCGGGGAGCTGTTTTTT. Protein sequence: CSASPHRAGELFF. The rearrangement joins TRBV20-1 to TRBJ2-2; D remains unclear. CDR3 size: 13 residues. Germline V gene data show CDR1 as DFQATT and CDR2 as SNEGSKA (reference sequence). V was shortened by 3 bases and J by 6 bases, with 11 bases between the two germline ends.

A note on this clonotype: At one end, the junction sequence differs from germline, possibly due to a read error. The chain employs TRBV5-1 and TRBJ2-5, with D unresolved. The CDR3 has 14 amino acids. Germline V lookup: CDR1 SGHRS, CDR2 YFSETQ. The CDR3 DNA reads as TGCGCCGGCAGCTTGTCCGCAAACCAAGAGACCCAGTACTTC. Encoded protein: CAGSLSANQETQYF. Together with reference TRBV5-1 and TRBJ2-5, the CDR3 gives the full variable domain: KAGVTQTPRYLIKTRGQQVTLSCSPISGHRSVSWYQQTPGQGLQFLFEYFSETQRNKGNFPGRFSGRQFSNSRSEMNVSTLELGDSALYLCAGSLSANQETQYFGPGTRLLVL.

This clonotype came up many times. The V call is TRBV5-1, the J call TRBJ2-1; D is unresolved. Trimming left V 6 bases short and J 11 bases short, with 18 bases between. This CDR3 has 13 residues. The V gene's germline CDR1 is SGHRS and CDR2 YFSETQ. The CDR3 spells CASTSPLLSKQFF. The DNA of the CDR3 is TGCGCCAGCACTTCCCCCCTCCTGAGCAAGCAGTTCTTC.

This chain joins TRBV5-1 and TRBJ2-7; 8 bases agree with TRBD1. The CDR3 has 13 residues. After removal of 4 bases from V and 3 bases from J, the junction contained 3 bases not matched to a gene. CDR1 is SGHRS and CDR2 is YFSETQ in the germline V gene. CDR3 nucleotide sequence: TGCGCCAGCAGCCGAGGACAGGGCTACGAGCAGTACTTC. Protein product: CASSRGQGYEQYF.

Ten or more counts support this clonotype. This rearrangement joins TRBV28 to TRBJ2-7; no clear D. The germline V gene has CDR1 MDHEN and CDR2 SYDVKM. The germline V and J ends were trimmed by 6 bases and 0 bases, with 15 bases remaining between them. This CDR3 spans 15 amino acids. The CDR3, as DNA: TGTGCCAGCAGCCCCAGACTGTGGAGCTCCTACGAGCAGTACTTC. Protein sequence: CASSPRLWSSYEQYF.

This clonotype was detected ten times or more. This chain links TRBV5-5 with TRBJ2-3; 9 bases are a match to TRBD1. This CDR3 has 16 residues. The junction had 8 bases not matched to a gene; V was cut back by 4 bases and J by 2 bases. The germline V gene has CDR1 SGHKS and CDR2 YYEKEE (reference sequence). The CDR3 region is CASSASGTGFTDTQYF. As DNA, the CDR3 is TGTGCCAGCAGCGCCTCCGGGACAGGGTTCACAGATACGCAGTATTTT.

Here the CDR3 reads CASSLQGDDEQFF. CDR3 DNA: TGTGCCAGCAGCTTACAGGGGGACGATGAGCAGTTCTTC. V and J are TRBV7-9 and TRBJ2-1; 7 bases fit TRBD1. Germline assignment: CDR1 SEHNR and CDR2 FQNEAQ (reference sequence). The CDR3 consists of 13 residues. V gave up 2 bases and J gave up 8 bases; unmatched junction bases: 3.